These T cell receptor beta chains were read from a single sample in a study of T cell responses to AZD1222 COVID-19 vaccine. This table comes from immunoSEQ multiplex PCR, and its TCRdb copy is limited to in-frame clones, with some not included. The sample records about 120,000 clones, around 90% being singletons. Sequencing used peripheral blood, obtained 28 days after the second AZD1222 dose. These receptors were obtained from an adult who received the AZD1222 COVID-19 vaccine. CDR3s leave out the opening cysteine and the closing phenylalanine or tryptophan. The listing skips clone size in some rows; elsewhere it reads once, few, many or a size class.

cdr3_length clone_size v_call cdr3_aa
13 NA TRBV18 ASSRNGQAQETQY
14 NA TRBV9 ASSVSTGVSSGELF
11 NA TRBV25-1 ASSQGGKETQY
12 once TRBV5-1 ASSELQATGELF
13 NA TRBV19 ASSHTPSDNQPQH
12 NA TRBV6-2/TRBV6-3 ASSYSRTAGGYT
14 NA TRBV6-2/TRBV6-3 ASSSLRTGGGTEAF
14 NA TRBV30 AWSASGWYSNQPQH
18 once TRBV2 ASREKVGGGPSLNTGELF
15 once TRBV4-3 ASSQGVLGSSGNTIY
11 NA TRBV19 ASKVTTGNTIY
11 NA TRBV7-3 ASSSGFRSEAF
15 NA TRBV4-1 ASSQVERGYSYNEQF
13 NA TRBV29-1 SVAILGGPTGELF
12 NA TRBV18 ASSPGQTHYEQY
14 NA TRBV4-2 ASSQDLSGTYNEQF
13 NA TRBV7-2 ASSLDPGLLYGYT
10 NA TRBV5-6 ASSRWGQPQH
12 NA TRBV11-1 ASSLRTLNTEAF
12 NA TRBV18 ASSPGGDNSPLH
9 NA TRBV6-2/TRBV6-3 ASSPNYGYT
11 NA TRBV10-2 ASSGLGNQPQH
14 NA TRBV7-2 ASSSTASTGGYGYT
10 few TRBV6-5 ASRQQNQPQH
11 NA TRBV6-2/TRBV6-3 ASSRTAYYGYT
13 NA TRBV14 ASSQHRQGMNGYT
12 NA TRBV18 ASSPLRGNTEAF
13 NA TRBV19 ASSLQGQEGEKLF
13 NA TRBV7-6 ASSLAPAEGNGYT
13 few TRBV28 ASSSTGRRAGELF
13 NA TRBV13 ASSLTPRTNEKLF
12 NA TRBV24-1 ATSDRRTAKPQH
13 NA TRBV6-5 ASSYSGPPNGALH
12 few TRBV19 ASSIARFWQPQH
13 NA TRBV3-1/TRBV3-2 ASSQGGQGNTEAF
13 NA TRBV7-8 ASSLGWGSNQPQH
12 once TRBV5-4 ASSPTTTSDEQY
12 NA TRBV9 ASSVGDTNTEAF
13 NA TRBV19 ASTPRQGTNQPQH
12 NA TRBV18 ASSLTTDNYGYT
11 once TRBV18 ASSPNRGPEKY